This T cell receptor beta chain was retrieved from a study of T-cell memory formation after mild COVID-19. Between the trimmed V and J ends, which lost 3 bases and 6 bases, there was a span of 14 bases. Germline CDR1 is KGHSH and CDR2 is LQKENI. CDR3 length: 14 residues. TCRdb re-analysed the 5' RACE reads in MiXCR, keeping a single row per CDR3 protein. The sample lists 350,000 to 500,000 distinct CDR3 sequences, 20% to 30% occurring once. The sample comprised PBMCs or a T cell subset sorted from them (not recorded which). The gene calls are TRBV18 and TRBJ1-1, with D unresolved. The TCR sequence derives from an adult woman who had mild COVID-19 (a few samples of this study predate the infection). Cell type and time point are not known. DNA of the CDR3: TGTGCCAGCTCACCCCTCAAAGACATCGCTGAAGCTTTCTTT. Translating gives CASSPLKDIAEAFF.